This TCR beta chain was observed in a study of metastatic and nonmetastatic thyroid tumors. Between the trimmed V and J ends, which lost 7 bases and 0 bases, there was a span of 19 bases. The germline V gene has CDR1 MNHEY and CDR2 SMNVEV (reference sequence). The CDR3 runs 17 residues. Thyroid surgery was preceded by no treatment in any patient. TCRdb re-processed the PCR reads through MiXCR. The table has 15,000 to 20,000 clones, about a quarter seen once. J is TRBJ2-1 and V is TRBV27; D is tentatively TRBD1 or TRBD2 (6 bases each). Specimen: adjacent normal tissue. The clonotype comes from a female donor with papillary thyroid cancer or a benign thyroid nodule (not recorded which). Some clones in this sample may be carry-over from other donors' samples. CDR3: CASTTGAGLSSYNEQFF. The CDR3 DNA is TGTGCCAGCACTACGGGGGCCGGGCTCAGCTCCTACAATGAGCAGTTCTTC.